This T cell receptor (beta chain) was recovered during a study of shared T cell receptors in the human thymus. Here immunoSEQ multiplex PCR was the method, and the copy in TCRdb shows in-frame clones only, minus some. Of 550,000 to 800,000 clones listed, around 85% were seen once; the top ten hold around 0.01%. Between the trimmed V and J ends, which lost 1 base and 9 bases, there was a span of 13 bases. The CDR3 sequence is 15 residues long. Germline values: CDR1 PRHDT, CDR2 FYEKMQ (reference sequence). These sequences were also reported in another study, on human thymus T cells. That work adds: Thymus pieces cut out during corrective heart surgery were the tissue that was used. Overlap was high between thymic repertoires from unrelated individuals, as reported in related research.

Sequenced input: thymocytes. The chain couples TRBV13 to TRBJ1-6, with a tentative D call TRBD1 (5 bases). The receptor comes from a girl under two years old with a congenital heart defect. The CDR3 spells CASSLEGPSGSPLHF. CDR3 DNA sequence: TGTGCCAGCAGCTTAGAGGGGCCCTCCGGTTCACCCCTCCACTTT.